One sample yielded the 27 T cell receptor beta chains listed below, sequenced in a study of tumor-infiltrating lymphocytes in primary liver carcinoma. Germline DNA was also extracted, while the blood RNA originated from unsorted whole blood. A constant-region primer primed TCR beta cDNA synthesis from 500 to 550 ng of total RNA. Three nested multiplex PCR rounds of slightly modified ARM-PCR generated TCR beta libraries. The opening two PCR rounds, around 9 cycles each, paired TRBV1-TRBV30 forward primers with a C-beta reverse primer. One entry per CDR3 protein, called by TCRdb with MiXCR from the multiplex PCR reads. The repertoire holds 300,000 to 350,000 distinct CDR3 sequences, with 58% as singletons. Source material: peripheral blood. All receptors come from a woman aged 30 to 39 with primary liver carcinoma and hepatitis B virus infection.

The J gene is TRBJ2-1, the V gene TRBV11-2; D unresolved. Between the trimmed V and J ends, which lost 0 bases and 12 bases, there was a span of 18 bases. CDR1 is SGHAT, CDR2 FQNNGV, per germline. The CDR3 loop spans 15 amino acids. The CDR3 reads CASSLEISLPWGQFF. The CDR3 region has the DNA TGTGCCAGCAGCTTAGAGATAAGTCTCCCGTGGGGGCAGTTCTTC.

The CDR3 nucleotides read TGTGCCAGCAGCTTAAGGAGTCTCTACGAGCAGTACTTC. Translated, it gives CASSLRSLYEQYF. This chain connects TRBV5-5 to TRBJ2-7; D unresolved. V lost 2 bases, J lost 3 bases, and 9 bases lay in between. The CDR3 is made up of 13 amino acids. Per the germline V gene, CDR1 is SGHKS and CDR2 is YYEKEE (reference sequence).

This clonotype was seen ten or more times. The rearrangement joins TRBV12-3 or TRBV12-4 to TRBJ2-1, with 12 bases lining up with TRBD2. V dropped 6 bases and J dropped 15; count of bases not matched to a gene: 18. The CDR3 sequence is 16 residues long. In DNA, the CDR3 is TGTGCCAGCAGCCAAAGGACTAGCGGGACAATCGGCAGAGGGTTCTTC. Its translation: CASSQRTSGTIGRGFF.

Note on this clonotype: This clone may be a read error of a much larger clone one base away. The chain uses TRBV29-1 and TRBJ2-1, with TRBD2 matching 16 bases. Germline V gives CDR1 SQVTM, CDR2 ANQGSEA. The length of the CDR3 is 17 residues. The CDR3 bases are TGCAGCGTTGGCTCGGGACTAGCGGGAGGGACCTACAATAAGCAGTTCTTC. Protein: CSVGSGLAGGTYNKQFF.

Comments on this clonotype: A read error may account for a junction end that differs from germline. CDR3 sequence (DNA): TGTGCCATCATGGGACAGGTCCAAGAGATCCAGTACTTC. Protein product: CAIMGQVQEIQYF. This chain joins TRBV10-3 and TRBJ2-5; the match to TRBD1 covers 8 bases. Germline lookup yields CDR1 ENHRY and CDR2 SYGVKD. The CDR3 extends over 13 amino acids.

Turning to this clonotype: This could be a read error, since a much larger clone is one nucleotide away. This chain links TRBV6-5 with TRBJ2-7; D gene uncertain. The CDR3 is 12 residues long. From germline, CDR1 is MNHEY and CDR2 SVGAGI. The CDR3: CASRGISYDQYF. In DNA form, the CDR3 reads TGTGCCAGCAGGGGGATCTCCTACGATCAGTACTTC.

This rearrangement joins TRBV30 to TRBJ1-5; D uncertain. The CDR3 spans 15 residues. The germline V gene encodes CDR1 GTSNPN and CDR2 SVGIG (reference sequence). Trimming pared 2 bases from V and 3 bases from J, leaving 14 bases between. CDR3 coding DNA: TGTGCCTGGAGTTCGGGCACGGGATACAATCAGCCCCAGCATTTT. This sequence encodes CAWSSGTGYNQPQHF.

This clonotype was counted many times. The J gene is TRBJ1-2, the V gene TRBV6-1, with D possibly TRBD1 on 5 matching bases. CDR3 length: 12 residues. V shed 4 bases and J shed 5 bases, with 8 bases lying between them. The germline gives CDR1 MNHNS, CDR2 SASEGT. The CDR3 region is CASSGGLYGYTF. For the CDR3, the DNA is TGTGCCAGCAGTGGGGGACTTTATGGCTACACCTTC.

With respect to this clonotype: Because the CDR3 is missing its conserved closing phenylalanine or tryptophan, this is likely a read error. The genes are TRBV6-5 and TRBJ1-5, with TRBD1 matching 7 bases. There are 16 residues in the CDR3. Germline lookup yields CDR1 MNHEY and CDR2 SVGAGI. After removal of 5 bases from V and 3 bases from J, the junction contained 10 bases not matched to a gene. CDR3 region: CASSTARGGANQPQHL. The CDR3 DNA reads TGTGCCAGCAGTACGGCCAGGGGGGGGGCCAATCAGCCCCAGCATCTT.

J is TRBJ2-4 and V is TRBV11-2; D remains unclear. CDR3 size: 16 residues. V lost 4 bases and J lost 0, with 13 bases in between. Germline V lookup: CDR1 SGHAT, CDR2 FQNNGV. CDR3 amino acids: CASSSKEDIAKNIQYF. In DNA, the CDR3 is TGTGCCAGCAGCTCGAAAGAGGATATAGCCAAAAACATTCAGTACTTC.

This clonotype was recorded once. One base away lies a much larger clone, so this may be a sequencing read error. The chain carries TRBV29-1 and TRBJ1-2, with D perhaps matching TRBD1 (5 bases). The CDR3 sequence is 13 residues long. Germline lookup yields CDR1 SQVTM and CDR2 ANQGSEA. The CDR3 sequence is CSVGGTSSYGYIF. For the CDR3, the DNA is TGCAGCGTCGGGGGGACCAGCTCTTATGGCTACATCTTC. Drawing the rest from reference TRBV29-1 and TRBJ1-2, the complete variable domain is SAVISQKPSRDICQRGTSLTIQCQVDSQVTMMFWYRQQPGQSLTLIATANQGSEATYESGFVIDKFPISRPNLTFSTLTVSNMSPEDSSIYLCSVGGTSSYGYIFGSGTRLTVV.

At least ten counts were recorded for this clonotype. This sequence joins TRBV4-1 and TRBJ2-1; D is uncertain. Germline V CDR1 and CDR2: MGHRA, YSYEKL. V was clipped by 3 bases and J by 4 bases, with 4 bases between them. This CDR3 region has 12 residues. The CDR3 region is CASSHLYNEQFF. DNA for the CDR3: TGCGCCAGCAGCCACCTTTACAATGAGCAGTTCTTC.

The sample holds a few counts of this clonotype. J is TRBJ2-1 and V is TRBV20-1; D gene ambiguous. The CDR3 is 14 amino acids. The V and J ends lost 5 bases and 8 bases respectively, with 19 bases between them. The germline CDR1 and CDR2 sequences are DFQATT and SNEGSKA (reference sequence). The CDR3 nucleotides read TGCAGTGCTCCTCCCCAAGTATTGCTCGATGAGCAGTTCTTC. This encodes CSAPPQVLLDEQFF.

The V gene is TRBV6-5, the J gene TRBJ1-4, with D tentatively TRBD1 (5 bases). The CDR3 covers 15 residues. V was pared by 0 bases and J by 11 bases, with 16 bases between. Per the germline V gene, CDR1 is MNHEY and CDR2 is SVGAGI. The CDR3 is CASSYSSGGRQKLFF. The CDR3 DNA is TGTGCCAGCAGTTACTCGAGCGGGGGTAGACAGAAACTGTTTTTT.

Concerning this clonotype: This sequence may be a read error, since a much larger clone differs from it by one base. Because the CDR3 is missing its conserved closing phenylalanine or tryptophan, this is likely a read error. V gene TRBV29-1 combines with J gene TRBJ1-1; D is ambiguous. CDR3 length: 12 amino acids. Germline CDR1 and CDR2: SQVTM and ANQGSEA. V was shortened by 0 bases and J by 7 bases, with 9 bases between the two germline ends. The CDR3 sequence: CSVEERRSEAFS. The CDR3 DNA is TGCAGCGTTGAAGAGAGGCGGAGTGAAGCTTTCTCT.

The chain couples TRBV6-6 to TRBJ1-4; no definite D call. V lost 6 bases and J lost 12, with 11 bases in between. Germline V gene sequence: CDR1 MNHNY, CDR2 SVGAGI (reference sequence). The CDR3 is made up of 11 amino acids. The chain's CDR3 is CASSSIVELFF. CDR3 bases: TGTGCCAGCAGCTCCATTGTGGAACTGTTTTTT.

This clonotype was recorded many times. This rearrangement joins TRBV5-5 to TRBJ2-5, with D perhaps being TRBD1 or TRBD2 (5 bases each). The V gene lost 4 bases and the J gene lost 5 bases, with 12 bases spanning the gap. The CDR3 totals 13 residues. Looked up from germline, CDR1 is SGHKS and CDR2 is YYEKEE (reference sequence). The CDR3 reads CASSPGTWETQYF. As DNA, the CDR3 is TGTGCCAGCAGCCCCGGGACGTGGGAGACCCAGTACTTC.

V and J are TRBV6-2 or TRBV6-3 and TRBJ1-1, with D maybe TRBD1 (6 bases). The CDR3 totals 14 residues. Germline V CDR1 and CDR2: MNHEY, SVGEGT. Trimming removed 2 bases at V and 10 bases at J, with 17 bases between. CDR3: CASSYRGGRSVAFF. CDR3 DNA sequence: TGTGCCAGCAGTTACAGGGGGGGCAGGTCCGTAGCTTTCTTT.

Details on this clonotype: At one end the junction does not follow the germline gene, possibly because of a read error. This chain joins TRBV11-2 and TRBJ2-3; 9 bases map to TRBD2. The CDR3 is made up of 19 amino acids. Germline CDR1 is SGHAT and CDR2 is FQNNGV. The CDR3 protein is CATSFTWTPTSGGTDTQYF. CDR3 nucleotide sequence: TGTGCCACCAGCTTCACTTGGACCCCGACTAGCGGAGGCACAGATACGCAGTATTTT.

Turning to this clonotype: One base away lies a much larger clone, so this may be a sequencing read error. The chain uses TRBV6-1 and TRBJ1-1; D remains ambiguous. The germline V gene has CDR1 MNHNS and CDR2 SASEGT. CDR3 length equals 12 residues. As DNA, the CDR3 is TGTGCCAGCAGTGAGGGGAACACTGAAGGTTTCTTT. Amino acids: CASSEGNTEGFF.

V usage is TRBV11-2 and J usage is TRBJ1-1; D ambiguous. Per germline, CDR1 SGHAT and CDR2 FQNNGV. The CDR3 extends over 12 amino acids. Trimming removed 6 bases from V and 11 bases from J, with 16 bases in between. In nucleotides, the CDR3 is TGTGCCAGCAGTAGCCTAAGGATCAGGGCTTTCTTT. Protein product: CASSSLRIRAFF.

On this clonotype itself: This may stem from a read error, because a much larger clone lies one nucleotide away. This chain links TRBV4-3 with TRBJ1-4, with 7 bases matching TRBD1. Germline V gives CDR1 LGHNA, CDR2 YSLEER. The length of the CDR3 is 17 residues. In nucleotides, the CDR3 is TGCGCCAGCAGCCACGGTATCACAGGGGCTTCTTCCGGAAAACTGATTTTT. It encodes CASSHGITGASSGKLIF.

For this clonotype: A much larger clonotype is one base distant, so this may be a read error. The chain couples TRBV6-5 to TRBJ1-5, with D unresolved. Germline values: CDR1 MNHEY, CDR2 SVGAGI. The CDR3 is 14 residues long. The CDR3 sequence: CASSPRVFNHPQHF. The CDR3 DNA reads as TGTGCCAGCAGTCCTCGGGTATTCAATCATCCCCAGCATTTT.

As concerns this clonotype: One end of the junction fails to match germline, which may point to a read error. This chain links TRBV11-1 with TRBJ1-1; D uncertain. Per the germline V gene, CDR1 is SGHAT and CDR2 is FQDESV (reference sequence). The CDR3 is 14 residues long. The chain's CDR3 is CATSLSKGETEAFF. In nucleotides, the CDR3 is TGTGCCACCAGCTTGTCTAAAGGCGAAACTGAAGCTTTCTTT.

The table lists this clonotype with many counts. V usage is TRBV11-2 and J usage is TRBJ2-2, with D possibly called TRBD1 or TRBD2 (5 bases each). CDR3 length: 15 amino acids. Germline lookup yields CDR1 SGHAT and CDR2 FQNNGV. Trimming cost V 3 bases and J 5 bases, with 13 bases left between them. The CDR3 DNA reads TGTGCCAGCAGCTTGCGAGGGGCGGTTACCGGGGAGCTGTTTTTT. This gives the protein CASSLRGAVTGELFF. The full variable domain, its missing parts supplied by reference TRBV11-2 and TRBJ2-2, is EAGVAQSPRYKIIEKRQSVAFWCNPISGHATLYWYQQILGQGPKLLIQFQNNGVVDDSQLPKDRFSAERLKGVDSTLKIQPAKLEDSAVYLCASSLRGAVTGELFFGEGSRLTVL.

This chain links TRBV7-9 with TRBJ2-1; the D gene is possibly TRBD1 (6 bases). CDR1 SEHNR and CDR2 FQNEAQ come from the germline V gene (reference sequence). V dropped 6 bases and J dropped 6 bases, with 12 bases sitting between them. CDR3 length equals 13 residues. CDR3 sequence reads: CASRRYRANEQFF. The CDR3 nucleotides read TGTGCCAGCAGACGATACAGGGCCAATGAGCAGTTCTTC.

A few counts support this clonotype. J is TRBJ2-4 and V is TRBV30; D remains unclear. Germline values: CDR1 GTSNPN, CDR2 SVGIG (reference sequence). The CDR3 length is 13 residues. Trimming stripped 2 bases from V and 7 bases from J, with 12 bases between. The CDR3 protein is CAWSSGANNIQYF. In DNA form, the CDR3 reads TGTGCCTGGAGTTCAGGAGCTAACAACATTCAGTACTTC.